One sample yielded the 30 T cell receptor beta chains listed below, sequenced in a study of cytomegalovirus exposure and HLA in healthy donors. Method: immunoSEQ multiplex PCR; TCRdb's copy keeps in-frame clones and lacks some. The repertoire holds 330,000 or so clones, with roughly 89% as singletons. Sequenced material: PBMCs. The receptors come from a woman between 18 and 29 years old in good health and CMV-seronegative.

This clone occurred once. The rearrangement links TRBV2 to TRBJ1-3, with D possibly being TRBD1 (6 bases). Germline-derived CDR1 and CDR2 are SNHLY and FYNNEI. The CDR3 totals 15 residues. V lost 5 bases and J lost 4, with 15 bases in between. In DNA form, the CDR3 reads TGTGCCAGCAGTCTCGGGACAAGGGACGGAAACACCATATATTTT. Its translation is CASSLGTRDGNTIYF.

This clone was recorded once. The rearrangement links TRBV9 to TRBJ2-1; 11 bases are a match to TRBD2. The germline V gene encodes CDR1 SGDLS and CDR2 YYNGEE. The CDR3 is 20 amino acids. The trim removed 3 bases at V and 2 bases at J, leaving 16 bases unmatched. The CDR3 DNA is TGTGCCAGCAGCGCAGAGGGGACCGGGACTAGCGGACCAACCTACAATGAGCAGTTCTTC. This codes for CASSAEGTGTSGPTYNEQFF.

This sequence joins TRBV30 and TRBJ2-5; TRBD2 aligns across 11 bases. The CDR3 is 15 amino acids. The germline V gene has CDR1 GTSNPN and CDR2 SVGIG (reference sequence). The V segment lost 2 bases and the J segment 0 bases; nucleotides outside the gene matches: 2. The CDR3 sequence: CAWSMGLADQETQYF. DNA of the CDR3: TGTGCCTGGAGTATGGGACTAGCGGACCAAGAGACCCAGTACTTC. Full variable domain (outside the CDR3, taken from reference TRBV30 and TRBJ2-5): SQTIHQWPATLVQPVGSPLSLECTVEGTSNPNLYWYRQAAGRGLQLLFYSVGIGQISSEVPQNLSASRPQDRQFILSSKKLLLSDSGFYLCAWSMGLADQETQYFGPGTRLLVL.

Ten or more counts support this clone. CDR3 bases: TGTGCCAGCAGTTTATACGGGTCTGAGCAGTTCTTC. It codes for CASSLYGSEQFF. This chain uses TRBV27 with TRBJ2-1; D is unclear. The V gene lost 1 base and the J gene lost 9 bases, with 7 bases spanning the gap. CDR3 length equals 12 residues. CDR1 is MNHEY and CDR2 is SMNVEV in the germline V gene (reference sequence).

This rearrangement joins TRBV27 to TRBJ1-4, with a possible D match to TRBD1 (6 bases). The germline CDR1 and CDR2 sequences are MNHEY and SMNVEV (reference sequence). The V end lost 0 bases, the J end lost 7 bases, and 15 bases lay between the germline ends. The CDR3 runs to 16 residues. The CDR3 DNA reads TGTGCCAGCAGTTTATCGCTGGGGGCGGGGGGTGAAAAACTGTTTTTT. The encoded protein is CASSLSLGAGGEKLFF. The full variable domain, its missing parts supplied by reference TRBV27 and TRBJ1-4, is EAQVTQNPRYLITVTGKKLTVTCSQNMNHEYMSWYRQDPGLGLRQIYYSMNVEVTDKGDVPEGYKVSRKEKRNFPLILESPSPNQTSLYFCASSLSLGAGGEKLFFGSGTQLSVL.

V and J are TRBV5-4 and TRBJ1-1, with no clear D. The CDR3 is made up of 14 amino acids. V was pared by 3 bases and J by 1 base, with 10 bases between. Germline V gene sequence: CDR1 SGHNT, CDR2 YYREEE (reference sequence). The CDR3 DNA follows: TGTGCCAGCAGCTCCGTTGAGGGGAACACTGAAGCTTTCTTT. Protein: CASSSVEGNTEAFF.

The chain couples TRBV7-3 to TRBJ2-6; 8 bases agree with TRBD1. V gave up 5 bases and J gave up 0 bases; unmatched junction bases: 9. CDR1 and CDR2 from the germline V gene are SGHTA and FQGTGA. The CDR3 consists of 18 residues. The CDR3 here is CASSRWTGRSSGANVLTF. The CDR3 region has the DNA TGTGCCAGCAGCCGGTGGACAGGGCGGTCCTCTGGGGCCAACGTCCTGACTTTC.

This chain links TRBV4-2 with TRBJ2-7, with 7 bases lining up with TRBD1. This CDR3 has 17 residues. After removal of 2 bases from V and 1 base from J, the junction contained 11 bases not matched to a gene. The germline CDR1 and CDR2 sequences are LGHNA and YNFKEQ. The CDR3 spells CASSQKIPGQPSYEQYF. The CDR3 bases are TGTGCCAGCAGCCAAAAAATACCGGGACAGCCGTCCTACGAGCAGTACTTC.

The chain joins TRBV2 to TRBJ2-7; TRBD2 aligns across 9 bases. Germline assignment: CDR1 SNHLY and CDR2 FYNNEI. V shed 1 base, J shed 4 bases, and the junction held 8 bases outside the gene matches. This CDR3 has 16 amino acids. CDR3 protein: CASSEGVAGARYEQYF. The CDR3 DNA reads as TGTGCCAGCAGTGAAGGGGTAGCGGGAGCTAGGTACGAGCAGTACTTC.

This clone occurred a few times. The chain combines TRBV20-1 with TRBJ1-4, with D possibly matching TRBD1 (5 bases). Germline V gives CDR1 DFQATT, CDR2 SNEGSKA (reference sequence). The CDR3 loop spans 11 amino acids. V dropped 7 bases and J dropped 7 bases, with 10 bases sitting between them. In DNA, the CDR3 is TGCAGTGTGACAGCCTTTGAAAAACTGTTTTTT. Amino acid sequence: CSVTAFEKLFF.

The chain couples TRBV5-6 to TRBJ2-7, with 9 bases aligning to TRBD2. V lost 4 bases and J lost 7; bases outside the gene matches: 6. Per germline, CDR1 SGHDT and CDR2 YYEEEE. This CDR3 region has 13 residues. The CDR3 bases are TGTGCCAGCAGCCTAGGGACTAGCAAAGAGCAGTACTTC. It codes for CASSLGTSKEQYF.

The chain combines TRBV27 with TRBJ1-2, with 7 bases fitting TRBD1. The CDR3 is 16 residues long. The junction had 13 bases not matched to a gene; V was cut back by 6 bases and J by 3 bases. The germline V gene encodes CDR1 MNHEY and CDR2 SMNVEV (reference sequence). The CDR3: CASSSLGGEGHYGYTF. The CDR3 DNA is TGTGCCAGCAGCTCATTAGGGGGCGAGGGGCACTATGGCTACACCTTC.

The chain combines TRBV5-8 with TRBJ2-1, with 9 positions matching TRBD2. Trimming removed 4 bases from V and 4 bases from J; junction bases left unmatched: 12. The CDR3 consists of 17 residues. Germline assignment: CDR1 SGHTS and CDR2 YDEGEE. The chain's CDR3 is CASSPRLAVGVYNEQFF. As DNA, the CDR3 is TGTGCCAGCAGCCCCCGACTAGCGGTGGGGGTGTACAATGAGCAGTTCTTC.

The chain is built from TRBV7-9 and TRBJ2-1; TRBD1 matches at 9 bases. The CDR3 totals 14 residues. Germline values: CDR1 SEHNR, CDR2 FQNEAQ (reference sequence). The ends lost 4 bases at V and 4 bases at J; junction bases unmatched: 2. For the CDR3, the DNA is TGTGCCAGCAGCTCGGACAGGGGTTACAATGAGCAGTTCTTC. It is translated as CASSSDRGYNEQFF.

In its sample, this clone was seen once. CDR3 nucleotides: TGCAGCGTTGCCGAGGGCCTTAGCAATCAGCCCCAGCATTTT. Its protein product is CSVAEGLSNQPQHF. The genes are TRBV29-1 and TRBJ1-5; no clear D. The CDR3 totals 14 residues. Deletions cut 4 bases from V and 0 bases from J, with 10 bases between. Per the germline V gene, CDR1 is SQVTM and CDR2 is ANQGSEA.

This chain joins TRBV7-2 and TRBJ2-7; TRBD2 agrees at 9 bases. This CDR3 is built from 18 residues. The V segment lost 0 bases and the J segment 3 bases; nucleotides outside the gene matches: 12. The germline V gene has CDR1 SGHTA and CDR2 FQGNSA. CDR3 in amino acids: CASSLAFSGSAINYEQYF. The CDR3 bases are TGTGCCAGCAGCTTAGCTTTTAGCGGGAGTGCTATTAACTACGAGCAGTACTTC.

The chain links TRBV7-9 to TRBJ2-7; 10 bases are shared with TRBD2. The germline V gene has CDR1 SEHNR and CDR2 FQNEAQ (reference sequence). This CDR3 has 15 amino acids. V lost 6 bases and J lost 6; bases outside the gene matches: 11. The CDR3 sequence: CASSPVAGGVSEQYF. In DNA form, the CDR3 reads TGTGCCAGCAGTCCCGTAGCGGGAGGCGTGAGCGAGCAGTACTTC.

The rearrangement links TRBV6-5 to TRBJ2-7, with 9 bases aligning to TRBD1. Unmatched junction bases numbered 2, after V lost 0 bases and J lost 2 bases. Germline V CDR1 and CDR2: MNHEY, SVGAGI. The CDR3 runs 15 residues. As DNA, the CDR3 is TGTGCCAGCAGTTACTCGGACAGGGGTCCCTACGAGCAGTACTTC. The encoded protein is CASSYSDRGPYEQYF.

The rearrangement joins TRBV5-1 to TRBJ2-7; TRBD1 aligns across 10 bases. The germline V gene has CDR1 SGHRS and CDR2 YFSETQ. Trimming took 4 bases from V and 2 from J; bases not matched to a gene: 6. The CDR3 covers 15 residues. This CDR3 reads CASSQTGTGAYEQYF. The DNA of the CDR3 is TGCGCCAGCAGCCAGACCGGGACAGGGGCCTACGAGCAGTACTTC.

The chain couples TRBV29-1 to TRBJ2-7, with 7 bases identical to TRBD1. CDR3 length: 13 amino acids. J gave up 2 bases and V 4 bases, and 5 bases lay outside the gene matches. Germline V lookup: CDR1 SQVTM, CDR2 ANQGSEA. CDR3: CSVVRQGAYEQYF. The CDR3, as DNA: TGCAGCGTTGTAAGACAGGGAGCCTACGAGCAGTACTTC.

This clone appeared a single time. The gene calls are TRBV18 and TRBJ2-7; TRBD2 might be the D (6 bases). This CDR3 contains 15 residues. V gave up 4 bases and J gave up 4 bases, with 17 bases separating them. Germline V gene lookup returns CDR1 KGHSH and CDR2 LQKENI. The CDR3 bases are TGTGCCAGCTCACTCCTTGGGGGACTCAAATACGAGCAGTACTTC. Translated: CASSLLGGLKYEQYF.

V is TRBV18 and J is TRBJ1-2, with 7 bases identical to TRBD1. V lost 3 bases to trimming and J lost 4 bases; unmatched junction nucleotides: 11. Germline loops: CDR1 KGHSH, CDR2 LQKENI. The CDR3 spans 16 residues. The CDR3 is CASSPETGPRGYGYTF. CDR3 nucleotides: TGTGCCAGCTCACCCGAGACAGGGCCAAGGGGCTATGGCTACACCTTC.

The chain combines TRBV6-1 with TRBJ1-1; D ambiguous. The ends were cut back, 8 bases at V and 2 bases at J, with 18 bases in the middle. Germline V gene lookup returns CDR1 MNHNS and CDR2 SASEGT. The CDR3 spans 15 residues. In DNA, the CDR3 is TGTGCCAGCGTTTCCCCACGGGTATTTAACACTGAAGCTTTCTTT. Its translation: CASVSPRVFNTEAFF.

The chain links TRBV2 to TRBJ2-3, with 7 bases matching TRBD2. V gave up 8 bases and J gave up 4 bases; unmatched junction bases: 12. The germline gives CDR1 SNHLY, CDR2 FYNNEI. This CDR3 is 15 amino acids long. CDR3 residues: CASADQTSSADTQYF. CDR3 sequence (DNA): TGTGCCAGCGCCGACCAGACTAGCAGCGCAGATACGCAGTATTTT.

The rearrangement uses TRBV28 and TRBJ2-2; 9 bases fit TRBD2. Germline V gene sequence: CDR1 MDHEN, CDR2 SYDVKM. Unmatched junction bases numbered 8, after V lost 6 bases and J lost 3 bases. The CDR3 is made up of 16 amino acids. This CDR3 reads CASRPSGILYTGELFF. The CDR3 DNA reads as TGTGCCAGCAGGCCTAGCGGGATCTTGTACACCGGGGAGCTGTTTTTT.

The chain recombines TRBV12-5 with TRBJ1-1; D is undetermined. The V gene's germline CDR1 is LGHNT and CDR2 FRNRAP. The CDR3 spans 15 residues. Trimming stripped 2 bases from V and 1 base from J, with 11 bases between. CDR3 amino acids: CASGLTHRQNTEAFF. The CDR3 bases are TGTGCTAGTGGTTTGACCCACCGACAGAACACTGAAGCTTTCTTT.

In its sample, this clone was seen once. The chain uses TRBV4-1 and TRBJ2-7; the match to TRBD2 covers 8 bases. The V gene end was trimmed by 1 base and the J gene end by 5 bases; junction bases not matched to a gene: 10. Germline V gives CDR1 MGHRA, CDR2 YSYEKL. The CDR3 totals 16 residues. Written as DNA, the CDR3 is TGCGCCAGCAGCCAAGTAGCGGGACGAGATGGGCACGAGCAGTACTTC. This gives the protein CASSQVAGRDGHEQYF.

V is TRBV6-5 and J is TRBJ1-2; D is perhaps TRBD1 (5 bases). Deletions cut 0 bases from V and 8 bases from J, with 16 bases between. The CDR3 covers 15 residues. CDR1 and CDR2 from the germline V gene are MNHEY and SVGAGI. The CDR3 DNA reads as TGTGCCAGCAGTTACTCGAGTCCTGGGGCTGAGGGCTACACCTTC. Amino acids: CASSYSSPGAEGYTF.

In regard to this clone: The same CDR3 can be traced to other DNA sequences in this sample. This chain joins TRBV5-6 and TRBJ1-5; D is ambiguous. V was shortened by 0 bases and J by 7 bases, with 8 bases between the two germline ends. This CDR3 region has 13 residues. CDR1 and CDR2 (germline): SGHDT, YYEEEE. The CDR3 loop reads CASSLAGNQPQHF. The CDR3 bases are TGTGCCAGCAGCTTGGCGGGGAACCAGCCCCAGCATTTT.

This clone came up once. The chain joins TRBV27 to TRBJ2-7, with a tentative D call TRBD2 (5 bases). The V and J ends lost 0 bases and 0 bases respectively, with 12 bases between them. The CDR3 runs to 16 residues. Germline V CDR1 and CDR2: MNHEY, SMNVEV (reference sequence). CDR3 in DNA: TGTGCCAGCAGTTTATCGGTTCAGGACTTCTCCTACGAGCAGTACTTC. It yields the protein CASSLSVQDFSYEQYF.